These T cell receptor beta chains were read from a single sample in a study of beta chain features in type 1 diabetes. Only in-frame clones appear in the TCRdb table, and some are missing; sequencing was by immunoSEQ multiplex PCR. The sample yields 120,000 to 150,000 clones, about 12% seen once. The sample was central memory CD4+ T cells from blood. The receptors come from a man aged 18 to 29 with type 1 diabetes. CDR3s include the opening cysteine and the closing phenylalanine or tryptophan. A D gene is named only where the DNA matches it firmly. Clone size is not always given. Where it is, it says once, few, many or a class for expanded clones.

V: TRBV18
D: .
J: TRBJ2-7
size: few
CDR3: CASSPSSGEQYF
DNA: TGTGCCAGCTCCCCCTCTTCAGGCGAGCAGTACTTC

V: TRBV7-9
D: .
J: TRBJ1-1
size: .
CDR3: CASSQNAGEAEAFF
DNA: TGTGCCAGCAGCCAAAATGCAGGGGAGGCTGAAGCTTTCTTT

V: TRBV5-6
D: .
J: TRBJ1-1
size: .
CDR3: CASSSPNQGDTEAFF
DNA: TGTGCCAGCAGCTCGCCCAACCAGGGTGACACTGAAGCTTTCTTT

V: TRBV5-1
D: .
J: TRBJ1-1
size: .
CDR3: CASRDSEETEAFF
DNA: TGCGCCAGCAGGGATAGCGAGGAAACTGAAGCTTTCTTT

V: TRBV6-1
D: .
J: TRBJ2-7
size: .
CDR3: CASNRAGDTMKQYF
DNA: TGTGCCAGCAATAGAGCGGGTGATACTATGAAGCAGTACTTC

V: TRBV10-2
D: TRBD1
J: TRBJ1-1
size: .
CDR3: CASSGDRGAEAFF
DNA: TGCGCCAGCAGTGGGGACAGGGGTGCTGAAGCTTTCTTT

V: TRBV7-2
D: .
J: TRBJ2-6
size: .
CDR3: CASSLVGYSGANVLTF
DNA: TGTGCCAGCAGCTTAGTCGGTTACTCTGGGGCCAACGTCCTGACTTTC

V: TRBV28
D: .
J: TRBJ1-6
size: .
CDR3: CASRKRPQGFDSPLHF
DNA: TGTGCCAGCAGGAAGAGACCACAGGGTTTTGATTCACCCCTCCACTTT

V: TRBV6-5
D: TRBD2
J: TRBJ2-7
size: .
CDR3: CASSKLAGVGYEQYF
DNA: TGTGCCAGCAGTAAACTAGCGGGGGTAGGTTACGAGCAGTACTTC

V: TRBV29-1
D: TRBD1
J: TRBJ2-7
size: .
CDR3: CSFRGTGSFEQYF
DNA: TGCAGCTTTCGGGGGACAGGGAGCTTCGAGCAGTACTTC

V: TRBV14
D: .
J: TRBJ2-1
size: many
CDR3: CASSPAWNEQFF
DNA: TGTGCCAGCAGCCCTGCGTGGAATGAGCAGTTCTTC

V: TRBV11-2
D: .
J: TRBJ2-1
size: many
CDR3: CASSLAGQEHNEQFF
DNA: TGTGCCAGCAGCTTAGCGGGGCAGGAACACAATGAGCAGTTCTTC

V: TRBV18
D: .
J: TRBJ1-2
size: .
CDR3: CASSPPQGRGYTF
DNA: TGTGCCAGCTCACCACCCCAGGGCCGAGGCTACACCTTC

V: TRBV5-1
D: TRBD2
J: TRBJ2-7
size: .
CDR3: CASSLGGGSAYEQYF
DNA: TGCGCCAGCAGCTTGGGCGGGGGATCGGCCTACGAGCAGTACTTC

V: TRBV10-3
D: TRBD1
J: TRBJ2-1
size: .
CDR3: CAISEWDRVNNEQFF
DNA: TGTGCCATCAGTGAGTGGGACAGGGTGAACAATGAGCAGTTCTTC

V: TRBV5-6
D: .
J: TRBJ1-5
size: few
CDR3: CASSWGAGNQPQHF
DNA: TGTGCCAGCAGCTGGGGGGCCGGCAATCAGCCCCAGCATTTT

V: TRBV4-1
D: .
J: TRBJ1-5
size: .
CDR3: CASSRGGVWNQPQHF
DNA: TGCGCCAGCAGTAGGGGTGGGGTTTGGAATCAGCCCCAGCATTTT

V: TRBV7-8
D: .
J: TRBJ2-7
size: .
CDR3: CASSLVGRYEQYF
DNA: TGTGCCAGCAGCTTAGTAGGCAGGTACGAGCAGTACTTC